A single sample gave rise to the 5 T cell receptor beta chains below, sequenced in a study of human T cells and chemical hapten exposure. Time point in this sample: pre-sensitization, week 0. The treatment is: therapeutic diphenylcyclopropenone sensitization with weekly scalp DPC. In TCRdb, the RACE reads were re-called with MiXCR into one record per CDR3 protein. This sample has a few hundred thousand distinct CDR3 sequences, with around 7.7% found just once. The sample consisted of whole blood, taken in connection with sensitization to the hapten diphenylcyclopropenone (DPC). The source of these receptors is a young man with alopecia areata. Some clones in this sample may be carry-over from other donors' samples.

The chain employs TRBV3-1 and TRBJ2-2, with D possibly TRBD2 on 5 matching bases. The CDR3 covers 16 residues. V lost 4 bases and J lost 4, with 16 bases in between. CDR1 is LGHDT and CDR2 is YNNKEL in the germline V gene (reference sequence). CDR3 in amino acids: CASSPEAGVGTGELFF. The CDR3 DNA is TGTGCCAGCAGCCCCGAGGCCGGGGTCGGCACCGGGGAGCTGTTTTTT. The entire variable domain, with the rest obtained from reference TRBV3-1 and TRBJ2-2, is as follows: DTAVSQTPKYLVTQMGNDKSIKCEQNLGHDTMYWYKQDSKKFLKIMFSYNNKELIINETVPNRFSPKSPDKAHLNLHINSLELGDSAVYFCASSPEAGVGTGELFFGEGSRLTVL.

The chain employs TRBV18 and TRBJ2-7; a weak D match, TRBD2 (6 bases). CDR3 length: 14 amino acids. V lost 3 bases, J lost 2 bases, and 11 bases lay in between. Germline V gene lookup returns CDR1 KGHSH and CDR2 LQKENI. The DNA for the CDR3 is TGTGCCAGCTCACCGTCAGGGAGGACCTACGAGCAGTACGTC. As protein: CASSPSGRTYEQYV.

This clonotype came up a few times. The chain is built from TRBV6-2 or TRBV6-3 and TRBJ2-7; D may be TRBD1 or TRBD2 (5 bases each). CDR3 length: 16 amino acids. The V end lost 5 bases, the J end lost 0 bases, and 17 bases lay between the germline ends. From germline, CDR1 is MNHEY and CDR2 SVGEGT. CDR3 DNA: TGTGCCAGCAGTCCGACCGGGACGGCGAGCTCCTACGAGCAGTACGTC. This translates into CASSPTGTASSYEQYV.

This clonotype has more than one count but fewer than ten. This chain links TRBV5-4 with TRBJ2-7, with D perhaps matching TRBD2 (5 bases). The CDR3 contains 13 residues. Germline V gene data show CDR1 as SGHNT and CDR2 as YYREEE (reference sequence). V dropped 2 bases and J dropped 3 bases, with 9 bases sitting between them. CDR3 loop: CASSFPGGYEQYF. For the CDR3, the DNA is TGTGCCAGCAGCTTCCCCGGAGGCTACGAGCAGTACTTC.

This clonotype was found many times. V is TRBV27 and J is TRBJ1-2, with D perhaps matching TRBD1 (5 bases). Germline V CDR1 and CDR2: MNHEY, SMNVEV (reference sequence). There are 15 residues in the CDR3. V was clipped by 4 bases and J by 3 bases, with 15 bases between them. The CDR3, as DNA: TGTGCCAGCAGTTCACAAGGGGCAGTCGACTATGGCTACACCTTC. Amino acids: CASSSQGAVDYGYTF.